This T cell receptor beta chain was identified during a study of T cell responses to AZD1222 COVID-19 vaccine. Study-wide findings and caveats: Most donors were white British, females outnumbered males, and clonal diversity was possibly underestimated.

As concerns this clone: What it binds is not known.

The data were produced by immunoSEQ multiplex PCR, yet TCRdb's version contains in-frame clones alone and is incomplete. The sample lists 100,000 to 120,000 clones, over 85% occurring once. The CDR3 extends over 18 amino acids. The sequencing here drew on peripheral blood, taken 28 days after the second AZD1222 dose. This sequence originates from an adult who received the AZD1222 COVID-19 vaccine. The chain is built from TRBV21-1 and TRBJ1-1; the D call of TRBD1 is as the table states it, not checked on the DNA. TRBV21-1 constitutes a pseudogene. The CDR3: CASSKRVKIAGWPTEAFF. DNA of the CDR3: TGTGCCAGCAGCAAACGTGTAAAAATTGCAGGGTGGCCCACTGAAGCTTTCTTT.